This T cell receptor (beta chain) was sequenced in a study of blood T cell repertoires in COVID-19. Turning to the study itself: Acute-phase and convalescent COVID-19 samples originated in the United States, Italy and Spain.

Germline V CDR1 and CDR2: SEHNR, FQNEAQ (reference sequence). V was cut by 1 base and J by 7 bases, with 10 bases left in between. This CDR3 is built from 14 residues. Libraries were prepared by immunoSEQ multiplex PCR; TCRdb keeps only in-frame clonotypes and omits some of them. The sample contains about 300,000 clones, about nine tenths of which appear only once. The rearrangement joins TRBV7-9 to TRBJ1-4; D ambiguous. Sequencing was carried out using peripheral blood. The receptor was isolated from a woman under 40 with COVID-19, enrolled during active disease. The CDR3 coding sequence is TGTGCCAGCAGCTTAGGGGCGGGTAGTGAAAAACTGTTTTTT. This sequence encodes CASSLGAGSEKLFF.